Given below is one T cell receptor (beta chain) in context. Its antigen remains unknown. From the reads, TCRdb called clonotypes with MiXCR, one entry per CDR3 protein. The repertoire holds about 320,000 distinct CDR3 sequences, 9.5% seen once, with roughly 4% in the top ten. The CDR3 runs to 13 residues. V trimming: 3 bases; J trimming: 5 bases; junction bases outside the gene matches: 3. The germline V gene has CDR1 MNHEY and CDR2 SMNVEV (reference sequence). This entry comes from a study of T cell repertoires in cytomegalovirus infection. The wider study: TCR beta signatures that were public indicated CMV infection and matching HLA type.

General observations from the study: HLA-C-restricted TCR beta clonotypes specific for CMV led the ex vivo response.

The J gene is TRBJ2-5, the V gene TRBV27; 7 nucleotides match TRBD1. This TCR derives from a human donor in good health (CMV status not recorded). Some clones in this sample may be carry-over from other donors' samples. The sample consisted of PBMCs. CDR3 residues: CASSFRGLETQYF. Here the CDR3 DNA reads TGTGCCAGCAGTTTTAGGGGGCTCGAGACCCAGTACTTC.